This is a list of T cell receptor beta chains from one sample in a study of blood T cell repertoires in COVID-19. Sequencing used immunoSEQ multiplex PCR; TCRdb keeps in-frame clones, though not all of them. This sample has about 210,000 clones, with almost 85% found just once. The sequenced material came from peripheral blood. The receptors here all came from a woman in her thirties or forties with acute or convalescent COVID-19. Both conserved end residues are part of each CDR3. The order of the fields is V gene, J gene, D gene, CDR3 protein, CDR3 DNA. A D gene is named only where the DNA matches it firmly.

v_gene: TRBV12-3/TRBV12-4; j_gene: TRBJ1-2; d_gene: .; CDR3aa: CASSLLPQTEYTF; CDR3nt: TGTGCCAGCAGTTTACTTCCCCAAACGGAGTACACCTTC
v_gene: TRBV7-9; j_gene: TRBJ2-7; d_gene: TRBD2; CDR3aa: CASSLAQACPGRVEQYF; CDR3nt: TGTGCCAGCAGCTTAGCTCAAGCCTGTCCGGGGAGGGTCGAGCAGTACTTC
v_gene: TRBV6-5; j_gene: TRBJ2-3; d_gene: .; CDR3aa: CASSYSPEGTDTQYF; CDR3nt: TGTGCCAGCAGTTACTCTCCAGAAGGCACAGATACGCAGTATTTT
v_gene: TRBV27; j_gene: TRBJ2-2; d_gene: TRBD2; CDR3aa: CASTRLARNTGELFF; CDR3nt: TGTGCCAGCACTCGACTAGCAAGGAACACCGGGGAGCTGTTTTTT
v_gene: TRBV24-1; j_gene: TRBJ2-3; d_gene: .; CDR3aa: CATSDLPFAGSTDTQYF; CDR3nt: TGTGCCACCAGTGATTTGCCTTTTGCGGGGAGCACAGATACGCAGTATTTT
v_gene: TRBV9; j_gene: TRBJ2-7; d_gene: .; CDR3aa: CASSPLGDLTYEQYF; CDR3nt: TGTGCCAGCAGCCCCTTAGGGGATCTAACCTACGAGCAGTACTTC
v_gene: TRBV4-2; j_gene: TRBJ1-1; d_gene: .; CDR3aa: CASSQVEGQENTEAFF; CDR3nt: TGTGCCAGCAGCCAAGTTGAAGGCCAGGAGAACACTGAAGCTTTCTTT
v_gene: TRBV6-2/TRBV6-3; j_gene: TRBJ2-7; d_gene: TRBD2; CDR3aa: CASSIGTSGIDYEQYF; CDR3nt: TGTGCCAGCAGTATTGGGACTAGCGGGATTGACTACGAGCAGTACTTC
v_gene: TRBV15; j_gene: TRBJ2-7; d_gene: .; CDR3aa: CATSLTGTYEQYF; CDR3nt: TGTGCCACTAGCCTCACAGGGACCTACGAGCAGTACTTC
v_gene: TRBV14; j_gene: TRBJ2-7; d_gene: .; CDR3aa: CASSPRVREQEFTEQYF; CDR3nt: TGTGCCAGCAGCCCGCGAGTAAGGGAGCAAGAATTCACCGAGCAGTACTTC
v_gene: TRBV28; j_gene: TRBJ2-1; d_gene: TRBD1; CDR3aa: CASTDRGPLEQFF; CDR3nt: TGTGCCAGCACCGACAGGGGGCCCCTCGAGCAGTTCTTC
v_gene: TRBV6-6; j_gene: TRBJ1-6; d_gene: .; CDR3aa: CASSNPPPQGPGLHF; CDR3nt: TGTGCCAGCAGCAACCCGCCCCCACAGGGACCCGGGCTCCACTTT
v_gene: TRBV6-6; j_gene: TRBJ1-2; d_gene: TRBD1; CDR3aa: CASSSVSRQGNYGYTF; CDR3nt: TGTGCCAGCAGTTCCGTATCCCGACAGGGAAACTATGGCTACACCTTC
v_gene: TRBV14; j_gene: TRBJ1-2; d_gene: TRBD1; CDR3aa: CASSQDGGGQTGSMDGYTF; CDR3nt: TGTGCCAGCAGCCAAGATGGCGGAGGCCAGACAGGGTCAATGGATGGCTACACCTTC
v_gene: TRBV5-6; j_gene: TRBJ1-2; d_gene: .; CDR3aa: CASSLDGIEDGYTF; CDR3nt: TGTGCCAGCAGCTTGGACGGAATAGAGGATGGCTACACCTTC
v_gene: TRBV3-1/TRBV3-2; j_gene: TRBJ2-3; d_gene: TRBD2; CDR3aa: CASSQDLSGGPVDTQYF; CDR3nt: TGTGCCAGCAGCCAAGATTTGAGCGGGGGGCCTGTAGATACGCAGTATTTT
v_gene: TRBV27; j_gene: TRBJ2-5; d_gene: TRBD1; CDR3aa: CASSLISGDSQETQYF; CDR3nt: TGTGCCAGCAGTTTAATTTCAGGGGACAGCCAAGAGACCCAGTACTTC